Below, 15 T cell receptor beta chains from the same sample are listed, as sequenced in a study of blood T cell repertoires in COVID-19. Using immunoSEQ multiplex PCR, the repertoire was profiled, and TCRdb retains in-frame clones only, with some absent. The sample has approximately 150,000 clones; approximately 88% are singletons. Material for sequencing was peripheral blood. These receptors all stem from a human donor in a cohort sampled during active COVID-19.

The chain joins TRBV6-2 or TRBV6-3 to TRBJ2-7; TRBD1 agrees at 7 bases. Germline trimming cut 2 bases from V and 6 bases from J; bases unmatched to any gene: 4. The CDR3 is 13 amino acids. Germline-derived CDR1 and CDR2 are MNHEY and SVGEGT. The CDR3 region is CASSYGQVLEQYF. CDR3 DNA sequence: TGTGCCAGCAGTTACGGACAGGTACTCGAGCAGTACTTC.

This clone appeared a single time. This CDR3 reads CASSPTSGRAYEQYF. In nucleotides, the CDR3 is TGTGCCAGCAGCCCTACTAGCGGGAGGGCCTACGAGCAGTACTTC. The rearrangement joins TRBV28 to TRBJ2-7; TRBD2 aligns across 13 bases. CDR3 length equals 15 residues. CDR1 and CDR2 (germline): MDHEN, SYDVKM. V gave up 6 bases and J gave up 2 bases; unmatched junction bases: 4.

This chain links TRBV19 with TRBJ1-4; 8 bases fit TRBD1. With 5 bases clipped from V and 8 bases from J, the junction kept 10 bases outside the gene matches. The CDR3 contains 15 residues. Germline loops: CDR1 LNHDA, CDR2 SQIVND (reference sequence). The CDR3 nucleotides read TGTGCCAGTAGTTCGCCTCAGGGGGCGAGGGAAAAACTGTTTTTT. This codes for CASSSPQGAREKLFF.

This clone was seen only a few times. This sequence joins TRBV5-1 and TRBJ2-1; 9 bases are shared with TRBD2. The CDR3 totals 16 residues. Trimming removed 4 bases from V and 2 bases from J; junction bases left unmatched: 7. Germline V CDR1 and CDR2: SGHRS, YFSETQ. In nucleotides, the CDR3 is TGCGCCAGCAGCCCCCTCGGCGGGGGGGCCTACAATGAGCAGTTCTTC. Translation: CASSPLGGGAYNEQFF.

The V gene is TRBV30, the J gene TRBJ2-2, with a possible D match to TRBD1 (5 bases). The CDR3 loop spans 12 amino acids. V was trimmed by 5 bases and J by 6 bases, leaving 10 bases between them. Per germline, CDR1 GTSNPN and CDR2 SVGIG (reference sequence). The CDR3 spells CAWAQGPGELFF. The CDR3 DNA follows: TGTGCCTGGGCCCAGGGTCCCGGGGAGCTGTTTTTT.

This clone was seen a few times. J is TRBJ1-2 and V is TRBV2; D unresolved. The germline V gene encodes CDR1 SNHLY and CDR2 FYNNEI. The CDR3 loop spans 13 amino acids. Trimming removed 2 bases from V and 4 bases from J, with 8 bases in between. The CDR3 spells CASSENQVYGYTF. CDR3 nucleotides: TGTGCCAGCAGTGAAAACCAGGTCTATGGCTACACCTTC.

The rearrangement links TRBV11-2 to TRBJ1-1; D gene unclear. Looked up from germline, CDR1 is SGHAT and CDR2 is FQNNGV. Trimming shortened V by 0 bases and J by 7 bases, and 9 bases separated the two germline ends. This CDR3 comprises 13 residues. CDR3 in DNA: TGTGCCAGCAGCTTAGATCGAGATATTGAAGCTTTCTTT. This encodes CASSLDRDIEAFF.

J is TRBJ2-1 and V is TRBV4-1; 16 bases align to TRBD2. The trim removed 0 bases at V and 1 base at J, leaving 6 bases unmatched. The CDR3 is 20 residues long. Germline V CDR1 and CDR2: MGHRA, YSYEKL. The CDR3 region is CASSQDSGTSGRASYNEQFF. The CDR3 coding sequence is TGCGCCAGCAGCCAAGATTCTGGGACTAGCGGGAGGGCATCCTACAATGAGCAGTTCTTC.

This clone was recorded a few times. The chain joins TRBV9 to TRBJ1-1; D uncertain. The V gene's germline CDR1 is SGDLS and CDR2 YYNGEE. Trimming pared 0 bases from V and 1 base from J, leaving 7 bases between. The CDR3 runs to 14 residues. CDR3 amino acids: CASSVGGENTEAFF. The CDR3 DNA reads as TGTGCCAGCAGCGTAGGGGGAGAGAACACTGAAGCTTTCTTT.

The chain links TRBV14 to TRBJ1-1, with no clear D. Trimming removed 3 bases at V and 3 bases at J, with 20 bases between. This CDR3 region has 17 residues. Germline CDR1 SGHDN, CDR2 FVKESK. Here the CDR3 reads CASSQYPVSRSYTEAFF. The DNA for the CDR3 is TGTGCCAGCAGCCAGTACCCCGTTTCGAGGAGTTACACTGAAGCTTTCTTT. Based on the CDR3 plus reference TRBV14 and TRBJ1-1, the full variable domain is EAGVTQFPSHSVIEKGQTVTLRCDPISGHDNLYWYRRVMGKEIKFLLHFVKESKQDESGMPNNRFLAERTGGTYSTLKVQPAELEDSGVYFCASSQYPVSRSYTEAFFGQGTRLTVV.

The rearrangement uses TRBV2 and TRBJ1-2; D call uncertain. Germline loops: CDR1 SNHLY, CDR2 FYNNEI. The CDR3 has 15 residues. V gave up 6 bases and J gave up 7 bases, with 21 bases separating them. The CDR3 loop is CASSPQGPGFPGYTF. In nucleotides, the CDR3 is TGTGCCAGCAGCCCACAAGGACCGGGGTTTCCTGGCTACACCTTC.

The chain links TRBV4-1 to TRBJ1-1; TRBD1 matches at 7 bases. Looked up from germline, CDR1 is MGHRA and CDR2 is YSYEKL. V trimming: 4 bases; J trimming: 7 bases; junction bases outside the gene matches: 6. CDR3 length equals 13 residues. The CDR3 here is CASSPWGTDEAFF. The CDR3 DNA is TGCGCCAGCAGCCCATGGGGGACAGATGAAGCTTTCTTT.

This clone was recorded once. The chain employs TRBV9 and TRBJ2-1; no clear D. The CDR3 sequence is 13 residues long. Germline V CDR1 and CDR2: SGDLS, YYNGEE. Deletions cut 0 bases from V and 5 bases from J, with 6 bases between. Here the CDR3 DNA reads TGTGCCAGCAGCGTAGTGAGCAACAATGAGCAGTTCTTC. The encoded protein is CASSVVSNNEQFF.

V is TRBV6-5 and J is TRBJ1-1; TRBD1 agrees at 7 bases. The V and J ends lost 7 bases and 6 bases, in that order; junction bases with no gene match: 14. Per the germline V gene, CDR1 is MNHEY and CDR2 is SVGAGI. The CDR3 totals 15 residues. The CDR3 here is CASTQTRGRSPEAFF. DNA of the CDR3: TGTGCCAGCACCCAGACGAGGGGGCGAAGCCCTGAAGCTTTCTTT.

The chain links TRBV28 to TRBJ1-2; 7 bases are shared with TRBD1. Trimming at V came to 2 bases and at J to 7 bases, leaving 7 bases not matched to a gene. CDR1 is MDHEN and CDR2 is SYDVKM in the germline V gene. The CDR3 totals 14 residues. In DNA, the CDR3 is TGTGCCAGCAGTTTACCCGGGACAGTCCCTGGCTACACCTTC. Translating gives CASSLPGTVPGYTF.